This T cell receptor beta chain was sequenced for a study of T cell responses to AZD1222 COVID-19 vaccine. Data came from immunoSEQ multiplex PCR; TCRdb stores just in-frame clones and leaves some out. The table shows about 82,000 clones, with around 82% occurring only once. V dropped 4 bases and J dropped 1 base, with 9 bases sitting between them. Germline CDR1 and CDR2: SGHRS and YFSETQ. The CDR3 runs to 14 residues. The sequences come from peripheral blood, collected 28 days after the second AZD1222 dose. The rearrangement joins TRBV5-1 to TRBJ1-3, with D possibly TRBD1 on 6 matching bases. The sequence was collected from an adult who received the AZD1222 COVID-19 vaccine. The DNA for the CDR3 is TGCGCCAGCAGCGTGACAGGATCTGGAAACACCATATATTTT. It specifies CASSVTGSGNTIYF.